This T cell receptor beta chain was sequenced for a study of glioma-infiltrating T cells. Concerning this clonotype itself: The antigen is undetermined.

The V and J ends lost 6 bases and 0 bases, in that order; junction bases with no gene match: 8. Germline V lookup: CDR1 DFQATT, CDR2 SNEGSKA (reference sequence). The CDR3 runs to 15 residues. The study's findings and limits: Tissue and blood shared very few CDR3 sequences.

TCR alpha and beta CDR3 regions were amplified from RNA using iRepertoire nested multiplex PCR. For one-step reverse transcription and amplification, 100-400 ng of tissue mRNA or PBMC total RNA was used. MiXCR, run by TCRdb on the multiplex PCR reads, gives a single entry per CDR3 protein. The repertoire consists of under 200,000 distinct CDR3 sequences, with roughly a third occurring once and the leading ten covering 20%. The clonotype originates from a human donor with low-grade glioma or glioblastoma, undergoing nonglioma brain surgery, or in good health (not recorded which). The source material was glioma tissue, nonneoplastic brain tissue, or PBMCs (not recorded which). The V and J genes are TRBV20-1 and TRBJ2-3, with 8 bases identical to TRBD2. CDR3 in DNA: TGCAGTGCCACCGTTAGCGGGACTAGCACAGATACGCAGTATTTT. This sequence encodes CSATVSGTSTDTQYF.